The next 5 T cell receptor beta chains were all read from a single sample in a study of HIV-infected patients and healthy controls. No cell fractionation was done, so the repertoire covers all unsorted peripheral blood T cells. Reverse transcription used 450 to 550 ng RNA and constant-region primers for alpha and beta. Using multiplexing indices, alpha and beta chain libraries were generated apart by chain-specific third strand synthesis. TCRdb redid the calling of the 5' RACE reads with MiXCR, one entry per CDR3 protein. The table records over 15,000 distinct CDR3 sequences, roughly 7.7% of them present only once. Sequencing was performed on blood. The source of these receptors is an adult in good health.

Sample share makes this clonotype medium-sized. V and J are TRBV20-1 and TRBJ2-1; D gene unclear. Trimming took 3 bases from V and 6 from J, leaving 12 bases between them. This CDR3 has 13 residues. Germline lookup yields CDR1 DFQATT and CDR2 SNEGSKA (reference sequence). In DNA, the CDR3 is TGCAGTGCTAGTGGGTTTCGCCTCAATGAGCAGTTCTTC. This sequence encodes CSASGFRLNEQFF.

In this sample, this clonotype turned up many times. This chain links TRBV7-9 with TRBJ2-7; 8 bases map to TRBD1. This CDR3 comprises 14 residues. With V trimmed by 1 base and J by 2 bases, 1 base remained unmatched. Germline V CDR1 and CDR2: SEHNR, FQNEAQ (reference sequence). CDR3 coding DNA: TGTGCCAGCAGCTTAGACAGGGGGACCTACGAGCAGTACTTC. It specifies CASSLDRGTYEQYF.

Regarding this clonotype: A single base separates this from a much larger clone, so it may be a read error. The chain has TRBV15 and TRBJ2-7; possible D gene TRBD2, 6 bases. From germline, CDR1 is LNHNV and CDR2 YYDKDF (reference sequence). The CDR3 totals 15 residues. CDR3 amino acids: CATSRVTSPTYEHYF. The CDR3 DNA follows: TGTGCCACCAGCAGAGTTACTAGCCCGACCTACGAGCATTACTTC. The whole variable domain, remainder taken from reference TRBV15 and TRBJ2-7, is DAMVIQNPRYQVTQFGKPVTLSCSQTLNHNVMYWYQQKSSQAPKLLFHYYDKDFNNEADTPDNFQSRRPNTSFCFLDIRSPGLGDTAMYLCATSRVTSPTYEHYFGPGTRLTVT.

On this clonotype itself: This may be a read error, as it is one base from a much larger clone. The chain employs TRBV2 and TRBJ1-1; tentative D call: TRBD1 (6 bases). V lost 6 bases to trimming and J lost 3 bases, with 17 bases between them. The germline V gene encodes CDR1 SNHLY and CDR2 FYNNEI. The CDR3 extends over 15 amino acids. CDR3 sequence: CASRAPGVWDTEAFF. Here the CDR3 DNA reads TGTGCCAGCAGGGCCCCAGGGGTCTGGGACACTGAAGCTTTCTTT.

This clonotype qualifies as medium-sized. This sequence joins TRBV20-1 and TRBJ1-5; possibly TRBD1 for D (6 bases). This CDR3 comprises 14 residues. V shed 4 bases and J shed 1 base, with 11 bases lying between them. In germline, CDR1 is DFQATT, CDR2 SNEGSKA (reference sequence). CDR3 in DNA: TGCAGTGCTATACCGGACAGAAGCAATCAGCCCCAGCATTTT. Protein: CSAIPDRSNQPQHF.